The clone carrying this TCR beta chain showed up just once. The sample has other DNA sequences that encode this CDR3 too. The data are from a study of blood T cell repertoires in COVID-19. The assay was immunoSEQ multiplex PCR, and TCRdb's table has in-frame clones only and misses some. The sample carries a few hundred thousand clones, 70% to 90% recorded once. Looked up from germline, CDR1 is MDHEN and CDR2 is SYDVKM. The CDR3 is 14 amino acids. The V and J ends lost 6 bases and 4 bases, in that order; junction bases with no gene match: 1. The sequenced material came from PBMCs or T cells enriched from blood (not recorded which). The TCR sequence derives from a woman aged 45-65 years who had recovered from COVID-19. This chain connects TRBV28 to TRBJ2-7; TRBD2 matches at 15 bases. The CDR3 DNA reads TGTGCCAGCAGGGGACTAGCGGGGGGTTACGAGCAGTACTTC. This codes for CASRGLAGGYEQYF.